The present T cell receptor beta chain was sequenced within a study of cytomegalovirus exposure and HLA in healthy donors. The germline V gene has CDR1 SGHAT and CDR2 FQNNGV. V was pared by 6 bases and J by 6 bases, with 5 bases of the junction left unmatched. The CDR3 sequence is 15 residues long. Researchers ran the PCR with 60 Vbeta and 13 Jbeta primers. TCRdb's table, derived via immunoSEQ multiplex PCR, lists solely in-frame clones and lacks some. The profile shows roughly 150,000 clones, roughly 80% of them singletons. The sequencing sample was made of PBMCs. This TCR was recovered from a man in his forties or fifties in good health and CMV-seropositive. The chain couples TRBV11-2 to TRBJ2-1; 13 bases are shared with TRBD2. The CDR3 DNA follows: TGTGCCAGCAGGCGGACTAGCGGGAGTAGCAATGAGCAGTTCTTC. Translated, it gives CASRRTSGSSNEQFF. Variable domain in full (rest from reference TRBV11-2 and TRBJ2-1): EAGVAQSPRYKIIEKRQSVAFWCNPISGHATLYWYQQILGQGPKLLIQFQNNGVVDDSQLPKDRFSAERLKGVDSTLKIQPAKLEDSAVYLCASRRTSGSSNEQFFGPGTRLTVL.